This T cell receptor (beta chain) is from a study of blood T cell repertoires in COVID-19. This CDR3 comprises 15 residues. V lost 3 bases, J lost 3 bases, and 4 bases stayed unmatched. Germline lookup yields CDR1 MDHEN and CDR2 SYDVKM. Per the study methods: Estimation of nucleated cell counts relied on the amplification of reference gene primers. Repertoires were generated with immunoSEQ multiplex PCR, while TCRdb's copy carries only in-frame clones and drops some. V, J and clone size were drawn from that table, and D and trimming were deduced from the DNA. The sample gives around 150,000 clones, 85% of which show up once; 7% to 10% is in the top ten.

The receptor comes from a woman in her fifties or sixties with COVID-19, enrolled during active disease. The chain joins TRBV28 to TRBJ1-5; 8 nucleotides agree with TRBD1. Sequencing was done on a sample of peripheral blood. The CDR3 reads CASSFPGGVNQPQHF. The DNA of the CDR3 is TGTGCCAGCAGTTTTCCAGGGGGCGTCAATCAGCCCCAGCATTTT.